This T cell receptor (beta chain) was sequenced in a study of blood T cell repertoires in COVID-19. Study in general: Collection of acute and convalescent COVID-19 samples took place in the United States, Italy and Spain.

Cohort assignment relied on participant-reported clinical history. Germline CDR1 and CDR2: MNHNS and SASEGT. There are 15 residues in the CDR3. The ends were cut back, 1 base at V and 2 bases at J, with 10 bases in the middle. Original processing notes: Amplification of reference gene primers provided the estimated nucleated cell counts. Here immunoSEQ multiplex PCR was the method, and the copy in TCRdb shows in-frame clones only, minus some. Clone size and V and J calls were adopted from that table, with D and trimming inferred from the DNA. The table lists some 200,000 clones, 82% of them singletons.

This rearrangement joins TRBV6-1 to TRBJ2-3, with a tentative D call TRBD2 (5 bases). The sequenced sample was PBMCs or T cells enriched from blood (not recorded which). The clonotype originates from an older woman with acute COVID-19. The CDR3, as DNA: TGTGCCAGCAGTGAAGGGGGAGATCTCACAGATACGCAGTATTTT. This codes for CASSEGGDLTDTQYF.